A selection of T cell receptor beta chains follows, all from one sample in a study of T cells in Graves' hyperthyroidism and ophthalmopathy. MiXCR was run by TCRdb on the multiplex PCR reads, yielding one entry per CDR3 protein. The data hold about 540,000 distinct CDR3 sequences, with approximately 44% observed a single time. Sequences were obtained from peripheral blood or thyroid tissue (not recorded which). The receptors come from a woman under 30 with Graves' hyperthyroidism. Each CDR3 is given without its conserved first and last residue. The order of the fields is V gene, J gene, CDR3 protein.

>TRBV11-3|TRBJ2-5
ASSLGGWQVAVQETQY
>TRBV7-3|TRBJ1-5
ASSIRDGNGNQPQH
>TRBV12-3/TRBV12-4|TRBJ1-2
ASSWGTRGFGYT
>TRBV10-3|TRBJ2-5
AIRGSGNGTDTQY
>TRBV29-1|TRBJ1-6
SVRQGGNSPLH
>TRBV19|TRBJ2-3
ASSLPGGAQY
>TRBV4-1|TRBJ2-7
ASSQARSLPHEQY
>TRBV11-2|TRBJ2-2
ASSSLGNTGELF
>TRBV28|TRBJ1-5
ASRFPRSLSNQPQH
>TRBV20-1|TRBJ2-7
SAREGGRDSYEQY
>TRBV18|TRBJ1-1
GSSSSMNTEAF
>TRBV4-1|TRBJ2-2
ASSQEGQGVSGELF
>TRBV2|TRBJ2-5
ASRGQGALDETQY
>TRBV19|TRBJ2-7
ASSNRAAYEQY
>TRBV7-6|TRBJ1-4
ASSLTGGGTNEKLF
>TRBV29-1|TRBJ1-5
SVEMPGGMPQH
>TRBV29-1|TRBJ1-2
SQEGTAIGYGYT
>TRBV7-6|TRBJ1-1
ASSPGPSGQAF
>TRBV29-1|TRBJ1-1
SVPDWGTEAF
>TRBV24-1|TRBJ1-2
ATSDSIRTGRGYT
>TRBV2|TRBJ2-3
ASRASFGDTQY
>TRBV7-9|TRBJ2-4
ASSLAAENIQY
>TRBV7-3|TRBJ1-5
ASSLTAASGSHEH
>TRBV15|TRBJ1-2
ATSPTGRGTNGYT
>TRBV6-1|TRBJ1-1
ASSATGGTEAF
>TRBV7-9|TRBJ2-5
ASSLTVDLRETQY
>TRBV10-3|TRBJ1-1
AIRGVNTEAF
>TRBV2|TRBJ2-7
ASKEGTSGSEQY
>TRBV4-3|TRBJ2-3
ASSQPGTDTQY
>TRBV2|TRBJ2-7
ASSEDGREQY
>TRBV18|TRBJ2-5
ASSRDLGTQY
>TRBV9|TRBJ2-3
ASSDIADTQY
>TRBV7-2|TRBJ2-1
ASSLLVRGREQF
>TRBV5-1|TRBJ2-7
ASSRGQGGTSYEQY
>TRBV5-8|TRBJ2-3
ASSGGVAGGDTQY
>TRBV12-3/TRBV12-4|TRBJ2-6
ASREGSEANVLT
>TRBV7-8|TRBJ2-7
ASSPGRGGYEQY
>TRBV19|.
ASSIVRGEQF
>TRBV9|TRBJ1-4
ASSPGQGSNEKLF
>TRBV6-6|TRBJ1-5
ASSYGQGVRQPQH
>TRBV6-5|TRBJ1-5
ASSYGGAQPQH
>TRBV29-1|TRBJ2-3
SGTGDTDTQY
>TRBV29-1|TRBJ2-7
SVVPLGDSSYEQY
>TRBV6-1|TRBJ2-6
ASSELAGAYGANVLT
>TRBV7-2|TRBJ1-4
ASSAGGSDEKLF
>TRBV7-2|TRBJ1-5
ASSLGGQADNQPQH
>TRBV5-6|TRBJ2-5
ASSFDSGIGDQETQY
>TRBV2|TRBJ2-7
ASTETSYEQY
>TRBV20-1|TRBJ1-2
SFAGEAGYGYT
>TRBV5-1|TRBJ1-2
ASSLEQPRTANYGYT
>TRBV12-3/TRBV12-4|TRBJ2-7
ATSALAGAREQY